One and the same sample provided the 27 T cell receptor beta chains below, sequenced in a study of blood T cells in healthy people across ages. Alongside a J-beta primer mix, a sample-barcoded 5' primer served in a second PCR lasting roughly 7 to 11 cycles. MiXCR was run by TCRdb on the 5' RACE reads, yielding one entry per CDR3 protein. The sample carries some 900,000 distinct CDR3 sequences, roughly 43% recorded once. The specimen sequenced was blood. Source of these receptors: a man aged 25-45 years in good health.

This clonotype showed up just a few times. The rearrangement links TRBV4-1 to TRBJ2-7; 8 bases agree with TRBD1. The V and J ends lost 1 base and 2 bases, in that order; junction bases with no gene match: 7. The CDR3 length is 16 residues. CDR1 and CDR2 (germline): MGHRA, YSYEKL. The CDR3 sequence: CASSQADRGITYEQYF. The CDR3 nucleotides are TGCGCCAGCAGCCAAGCCGACAGGGGAATTACCTACGAGCAGTACTTC.

Ten or more counts support this clonotype. Here the CDR3 DNA reads TGTGCCAGCAGCTCTGGAGGGAATAGGCATGAGCAGTTCTTC. This codes for CASSSGGNRHEQFF. The rearrangement links TRBV11-1 to TRBJ2-1; perhaps TRBD2 as D (6 bases). Germline V CDR1 and CDR2: SGHAT, FQDESV (reference sequence). The CDR3 contains 14 residues. The V end lost 4 bases, the J end lost 8 bases, and 15 bases lay between the germline ends.

This chain uses TRBV5-1 with TRBJ2-2; TRBD1 might be the D (6 bases). The CDR3 is 15 amino acids. Trimming took off 4 bases at V and 5 bases at J, with 15 bases between the two ends. The germline V gene encodes CDR1 SGHRS and CDR2 YFSETQ. The DNA of the CDR3 is TGCGCCAGCAGCCCGCGGACAGATCAAACCGGGGAGCTGTTTTTT. This translates into CASSPRTDQTGELFF. The full variable domain, with the rest looked up from reference TRBV5-1 and TRBJ2-2, is KAGVTQTPRYLIKTRGQQVTLSCSPISGHRSVSWYQQTPGQGLQFLFEYFSETQRNKGNFPGRFSGRQFSNSRSEMNVSTLELGDSALYLCASSPRTDQTGELFFGEGSRLTVL.

Many counts were recorded for this clonotype. The chain recombines TRBV6-4 with TRBJ2-3; 11 positions agree with TRBD2. With 4 bases clipped from V and 1 base from J, the junction kept 1 base outside the gene matches. The germline V gene has CDR1 MRHNA and CDR2 SNTAGT. This CDR3 region has 15 residues. The CDR3 reads CASSVLAGGTDTQYF. CDR3 sequence (DNA): TGTGCCAGCAGTGTACTAGCGGGGGGCACAGATACGCAGTATTTT.

This clonotype was observed a handful of times. The rearrangement uses TRBV5-5 and TRBJ1-6; TRBD1 might be the D (5 bases). V was cut by 2 bases and J by 6 bases, with 9 bases left in between. CDR1 is SGHKS, CDR2 YYEKEE, per germline (reference sequence). This CDR3 has 14 amino acids. This CDR3 reads CASSLWGSNSPLHF. CDR3 bases: TGTGCCAGCAGCTTATGGGGCAGTAATTCACCCCTCCACTTT. Looking up the rest from reference TRBV5-5 and TRBJ1-6 gives the full variable domain: DAGVTQSPTHLIKTRGQQVTLRCSPISGHKSVSWYQQVLGQGPQFIFQYYEKEERGRGNFPDRFSARQFPNYSSELNVNALLLGDSALYLCASSLWGSNSPLHFGNGTRLTVT.

This clonotype was counted between two and nine times. The chain joins TRBV20-1 to TRBJ2-5, with D possibly matching TRBD2 (5 bases). The DNA end is a closer match to TRBJ2-7, so the J assignment may be wrong. CDR1 is DFQATT and CDR2 is SNEGSKA in the germline V gene (reference sequence). The CDR3 runs to 15 residues. CDR3 coding DNA: TGCAGTGCTAGAGATTATCGGGGTACTGTTGACGAGCAGTACTTC. Amino acids: CSARDYRGTVDEQYF.

The chain is built from TRBV30 and TRBJ2-3; tentative D call: TRBD2 (6 bases). The CDR3 consists of 14 residues. V shed 3 bases and J shed 1 base, with 11 bases lying between them. Germline loops: CDR1 GTSNPN, CDR2 SVGIG (reference sequence). The CDR3 spells CAWSAGLGTDTQYF. The CDR3 nucleotides read TGTGCCTGGAGCGCGGGACTTGGCACAGATACGCAGTATTTT.

This clonotype was observed a single time. The gene calls are TRBV10-3 and TRBJ1-1; D unclear. CDR3 length: 13 residues. In germline, CDR1 is ENHRY, CDR2 SYGVKD. V dropped 4 bases and J dropped 5 bases, with 11 bases sitting between them. The CDR3: CAISADSGTEAFF. The CDR3 DNA is TGTGCCATCAGTGCAGACTCTGGGACTGAAGCTTTCTTT.

The CDR3 region has the DNA TGTGCCACCAGTGATTTGGCAGATACGCAGTATTTT. It translates to CATSDLADTQYF. The chain carries TRBV24-1 and TRBJ2-3; D unresolved. This CDR3 region has 12 residues. From germline, CDR1 is KGHDR and CDR2 SFDVKD. The ends were cut back, 0 bases at V and 4 bases at J, with 1 base in the middle.

The J gene is TRBJ2-5, the V gene TRBV5-4; TRBD1 matches 8 bases. V was clipped by 4 bases and J by 3 bases; unmatched bases: 14. The germline V gene encodes CDR1 SGHNT and CDR2 YYREEE (reference sequence). This CDR3 spans 17 amino acids. The CDR3 nucleotides are TGTGCCAGCAGCCCTACAACCGGCACAGGGGGAAAAGAGACCCAGTACTTC. Translation: CASSPTTGTGGKETQYF.

The chain uses TRBV5-1 and TRBJ2-5; 8 nucleotides line up with TRBD2. Germline V gene data show CDR1 as SGHRS and CDR2 as YFSETQ. The V and J ends lost 0 bases and 2 bases, in that order; junction bases with no gene match: 15. This CDR3 is built from 19 residues. As DNA, the CDR3 is TGCGCCAGCAGCTTGGACCCGGGACTAGTCATGCGGAAGCAAGAGACCCAGTACTTC. This codes for CASSLDPGLVMRKQETQYF. The entire variable domain, with the rest obtained from reference TRBV5-1 and TRBJ2-5, is as follows: KAGVTQTPRYLIKTRGQQVTLSCSPISGHRSVSWYQQTPGQGLQFLFEYFSETQRNKGNFPGRFSGRQFSNSRSEMNVSTLELGDSALYLCASSLDPGLVMRKQETQYFGPGTRLLVL.

This clonotype was seen repeatedly, ten times or more. The V call is TRBV11-1, the J call TRBJ2-3, with 7 bases aligning to TRBD2. Germline CDR1 SGHAT, CDR2 FQDESV (reference sequence). V dropped 2 bases and J dropped 1; count of bases not matched to a gene: 6. The CDR3 is made up of 16 amino acids. CDR3 sequence reads: CASSLWKRGRTDTQYF. The CDR3 region has the DNA TGTGCCAGCAGCTTATGGAAGCGGGGTCGCACAGATACGCAGTATTTT.

The chain carries TRBV7-2 and TRBJ2-1; 7 bases agree with TRBD1. V lost 5 bases, J lost 6 bases, and 13 bases stayed unmatched. Germline CDR1 SGHTA, CDR2 FQGNSA. CDR3 length: 16 residues. The CDR3: CTSSTQTGLRINEQFF. Here the CDR3 DNA reads TGTACCAGCAGCACGCAGACAGGGCTTCGTATCAATGAGCAGTTCTTC.

This sequence joins TRBV4-3 and TRBJ2-7, with D tentatively TRBD2 (7 bases). CDR1 is LGHNA and CDR2 is YSLEER in the germline V gene. V lost 4 bases and J 3 bases, leaving 13 bases between the germline ends. There are 14 residues in the CDR3. CDR3 sequence: CASSPVGGGYEQYF. Written as DNA, the CDR3 is TGCGCCAGCAGCCCGGTGGGAGGGGGCTACGAGCAGTACTTC.

The genes are TRBV20-1 and TRBJ2-5, with a possible D match to TRBD2 (5 bases). CDR1 DFQATT and CDR2 SNEGSKA come from the germline V gene (reference sequence). The length of the CDR3 is 13 residues. The ends were cut back, 1 base at V and 2 bases at J, with 8 bases in the middle. CDR3 coding DNA: TGCAGTGCTAGAGTGGACTTACAAGAGACCCAGTACTTC. Translated, it gives CSARVDLQETQYF.

The chain combines TRBV5-1 with TRBJ1-2; 9 bases are a match to TRBD1. This CDR3 region has 14 residues. The junction had 8 bases not matched to a gene; V was cut back by 3 bases and J by 8 bases. Germline CDR1 reads SGHRS; CDR2 reads YFSETQ. Here the CDR3 reads CASSSGTGSQGYTF. The CDR3 region has the DNA TGCGCCAGCAGCTCCGGGACAGGGTCTCAAGGCTACACCTTC.

With regard to this clonotype: Germline is not matched at one junction end, which may reflect a read error. CDR3 amino acids: CASSSQGNTGAFF. The DNA for the CDR3 is TGCGCCAGCAGCTCCCAGGGGAACACTGGAGCTTTCTTT. The V gene is TRBV5-1, the J gene TRBJ1-1; weak D call: TRBD1 (6 bases). Germline loops: CDR1 SGHRS, CDR2 YFSETQ. The CDR3 is 13 residues long. Full variable domain (outside the CDR3, taken from reference TRBV5-1 and TRBJ1-1): KAGVTQTPRYLIKTRGQQVTLSCSPISGHRSVSWYQQTPGQGLQFLFEYFSETQRNKGNFPGRFSGRQFSNSRSEMNVSTLELGDSALYLCASSSQGNTGAFFGQGTRLTVV.

This chain links TRBV9 with TRBJ2-7; tentatively, D is TRBD1 or TRBD2 (5 bases each). Trimming left V 2 bases short and J 2 bases short, with 11 bases between. Germline-derived CDR1 and CDR2 are SGDLS and YYNGEE. This CDR3 region has 14 residues. The CDR3 is CASSVRDGAYEQYF. The CDR3 DNA reads TGTGCCAGCAGCGTCCGGGACGGCGCCTACGAGCAGTACTTC.

This clonotype was seen more than once but under ten times. The V gene is TRBV4-1, the J gene TRBJ2-3; 7 bases agree with TRBD2. CDR3 length: 16 residues. The germline gives CDR1 MGHRA, CDR2 YSYEKL. Unmatched junction bases numbered 5, after V lost 0 bases and J lost 2 bases. The CDR3 is CASSQDPGGFTDTQYF. The CDR3 DNA is TGCGCCAGCAGCCAAGACCCGGGGGGATTCACAGATACGCAGTATTTT.

This clonotype was observed many times. The chain is built from TRBV4-3 and TRBJ2-3; 9 bases are shared with TRBD2. Trimming took 1 base from V and 4 from J; bases not matched to a gene: 6. Germline loops: CDR1 LGHNA, CDR2 YSLEER. The CDR3 has 16 residues. Here the CDR3 DNA reads TGCGCCAGCAGCCAAGCCTTTAGCGGGGGCCCAGATACGCAGTATTTT. Amino acids: CASSQAFSGGPDTQYF.

V and J are TRBV2 and TRBJ2-7; tentatively, D is TRBD1 (6 bases). Trimming shortened V by 6 bases and J by 9 bases, and 21 bases separated the two germline ends. Germline CDR1 is SNHLY and CDR2 is FYNNEI. The CDR3 has 14 residues. CDR3 in amino acids: CASSKGDNRARQYF. CDR3 DNA: TGTGCCAGCAGCAAAGGTGATAACAGGGCCCGGCAGTACTTC.

The V call is TRBV29-1, the J call TRBJ2-1; the match to TRBD2 covers 9 bases. The CDR3 consists of 12 residues. Per germline, CDR1 SQVTM and CDR2 ANQGSEA. V trimming: 3 bases; J trimming: 13 bases; junction bases outside the gene matches: 7. The CDR3 DNA follows: TGCAGCGTTGAGGGCGGGGGGGTCGAACAGTTCTTC. This codes for CSVEGGGVEQFF.

This clonotype turned up a few times. CDR3 DNA: TGTGCCAGCAGCCCCGAGGAGCGACACTACGAGCAGTACTTC. Residues: CASSPEERHYEQYF. J is TRBJ2-7 and V is TRBV4-2, with D unresolved. This CDR3 has 14 residues. The germline V gene encodes CDR1 LGHNA and CDR2 YNFKEQ. With 4 bases removed from V and 3 bases from J, the gap between germline ends came to 13 bases.

As to this clonotype: A much bigger clone sits one base away, suggesting this may be a read error. V gene TRBV24-1 combines with J gene TRBJ2-3; 12 bases are shared with TRBD2. Trimming removed 3 bases from V and 2 bases from J; junction bases left unmatched: 5. Germline-derived CDR1 and CDR2 are KGHDR and SFDVKD. The CDR3 extends over 17 amino acids. The CDR3 is CATSDAGLAGPTDTQYF. The CDR3 bases are TGTGCCACCAGTGATGCTGGACTAGCGGGGCCCACAGATACGCAGTATTTT.

This chain links TRBV12-3 or TRBV12-4 with TRBJ2-6; tentatively, D is TRBD1 or TRBD2 (5 bases each). V lost 10 bases and J 13 bases, leaving 20 bases between the germline ends. This CDR3 contains 13 residues. In DNA, the CDR3 is TGTGCCATTATGCAGGGAGTGAATTTGGTCCTGACTTTC. This codes for CAIMQGVNLVLTF.

This clonotype was recorded many times. The rearrangement links TRBV12-3 or TRBV12-4 to TRBJ2-7, with 8 nucleotides matching TRBD1. V was pared by 7 bases and J by 1 base, with 3 bases of the junction left unmatched. The CDR3 is 13 amino acids. The CDR3 nucleotides read TGTGCCAGCACCGACAGGGGATCCTACGAGCAGTACTTC. Translated: CASTDRGSYEQYF.

This chain links TRBV20-1 with TRBJ2-7, with a possible D match to TRBD2 (6 bases). The germline gives CDR1 DFQATT, CDR2 SNEGSKA (reference sequence). The CDR3 is 16 residues long. V lost 2 bases and J lost 0, with 17 bases in between. CDR3 sequence (DNA): TGCAGTGCTAGACCTCCCGGGGGATCCATCTCCTACGAGCAGTACTTC. The encoded protein is CSARPPGGSISYEQYF.